This TCR beta chain was identified during a study of OX40 agonist ivuxolimab in advanced cancers. Looking at the study overall: An anti-OX40 (CD134) antibody with agonistic activity, ivuxolimab, was administered to patients. Study-level findings and limits: Some of the nonresponding patients also showed low levels of normalized T-cell clonal expansion.

Method: immunoSEQ multiplex PCR; TCRdb's copy keeps in-frame clones and lacks some. Among roughly 120,000 clones, about nine tenths were seen once, and the ten largest hold around 0.27%. This clone was picked up one time. No antigen is known for it. Blood draws occurred at baseline, cycle 4 day 1, and cycle 7 day 1. CDR3 length equals 14 residues. The germline V gene encodes CDR1 MRHNA and CDR2 SNTAGT. V was pared by 4 bases and J by 5 bases, with 6 bases of the junction left unmatched. The TCR was taken from an adult with an advanced solid tumor such as melanoma, head and neck, liver or kidney cancer. The chain recombines TRBV6-4 with TRBJ2-3; 7 positions match TRBD2. Specimen: CD4+ or CD8+ T cells sorted from blood, collected in a trial of the OX40 agonist ivuxolimab. The CDR3, as DNA: TGTGCCAGCAGTGTGGGCGGGAGAGAAGATACGCAGTATTTT. It is translated as CASSVGGREDTQYF.